The following is a T cell receptor (beta chain) sequence with its context. Its specificity is not known. This entry is derived from a study of human T cells and chemical hapten exposure. Points from the study as a whole: Among TCRs, those above 1 in 1000 frequency were unaffected by DPC sensitization.

Total RNA came from unfractionated whole blood. Germline CDR1 and CDR2: MNHEY and SMNVEV (reference sequence). V lost 2 bases to trimming and J lost 2 bases, with 7 bases between them. The CDR3 extends over 13 amino acids. Per the original methods: A per-sample median of around 100,000 TCRs was observed, with a range of roughly 23,224 to 750,000. Via MiXCR, TCRdb re-called the 5' RACE reads, giving one row per CDR3 protein. For this entry, the V and J calls and clone size follow TCRdb and not the study's own pipeline. Here the sample spans roughly 120,000 distinct CDR3 sequences, around a fifth being singletons.

V gene TRBV27 combines with J gene TRBJ2-7; the D gene is possibly TRBD1 (6 bases). The TCR was taken from a human donor in good health. The CDR3, as DNA: TGTGCCAGCAGTTTAAGGGGGACCTACGAGCAGTACTTC. This gives the protein CASSLRGTYEQYF.